One and the same sample provided the 14 T cell receptor beta chains below, sequenced in a study of T-cell memory formation after mild COVID-19. TCRdb re-called the 5' RACE reads through MiXCR, storing one row per CDR3 protein. Counted here are more than 450,000 distinct CDR3 sequences, roughly 18% occurring once; the ten biggest clones make up 12%. Material for sequencing was PBMCs or a T cell subset sorted from them (not recorded which). The source is an adult woman who had mild COVID-19 (a few samples of this study predate the infection). Cell type and time point are not known.

The chain employs TRBV18 and TRBJ1-1; no clear D gene. CDR3 length: 13 residues. The V end was cut by 8 bases, the J end by 10 bases, with 20 bases between. Per germline, CDR1 KGHSH and CDR2 LQKENI. The CDR3 here is CASLPTTQGRAFF. The CDR3 coding sequence is TGTGCCAGCCTTCCCACGACTCAAGGTCGAGCTTTCTTT. The variable domain in full, with the rest retrieved from reference TRBV18 and TRBJ1-1, is NAGVMQNPRHLVRRRGQEARLRCSPMKGHSHVYWYRQLPEEGLKFMVYLQKENIIDESGMPKERFSAEFPKEGPSILRIQQVVRGDSAAYFCASLPTTQGRAFFGQGTRLTVV.

There are a few counts of this clonotype. This rearrangement joins TRBV7-9 to TRBJ2-1, with TRBD1 matching over 7 bases. The germline V gene has CDR1 SEHNR and CDR2 FQNEAQ (reference sequence). Trimming took 7 bases from V and 0 from J; bases not matched to a gene: 12. CDR3 length equals 17 residues. The DNA of the CDR3 is TGTGCCAGCAACACCCCGTTTGACAGGGCCTCCTACAATGAGCAGTTCTTC. Translating gives CASNTPFDRASYNEQFF.

This clonotype was recorded a few times. This rearrangement joins TRBV20-1 to TRBJ1-1; D gene ambiguous. The V end lost 0 bases, the J end lost 3 bases, and 5 bases lay between the germline ends. CDR3 length equals 12 residues. Per the germline V gene, CDR1 is DFQATT and CDR2 is SNEGSKA (reference sequence). Here the CDR3 reads CSARESYTEAFF. Here the CDR3 DNA reads TGCAGTGCTAGAGAGTCATACACTGAAGCTTTCTTT.

Only one count was recorded for this clonotype. The chain employs TRBV11-2 and TRBJ2-2; D possibly corresponds to TRBD1 (6 bases). Looked up from germline, CDR1 is SGHAT and CDR2 is FQNNGV. V was cut by 5 bases and J by 2 bases, with 15 bases left in between. The CDR3 is 16 amino acids. CDR3 coding DNA: TGTGCCAGCAGCCCGCTGGTCGGGACAAACACCGGGGAGCTGTTTTTT. Amino acid sequence: CASSPLVGTNTGELFF.

CDR3 DNA: TGTGCCAGCAGTATAGGGGAGCGGACCGGGGAGCTGTTTTTT. This translates into CASSIGERTGELFF. V usage is TRBV5-4 and J usage is TRBJ2-2; D is possibly TRBD1 or TRBD2 (5 bases each). Germline CDR1 and CDR2: SGHNT and YYREEE (reference sequence). Trimming removed 5 bases at V and 5 bases at J, with 13 bases between. The CDR3 loop spans 14 amino acids.

The chain has TRBV5-1 and TRBJ2-7; 10 bases are shared with TRBD1. The CDR3 has 15 amino acids. The V segment lost 4 bases and the J segment 5 bases; nucleotides outside the gene matches: 9. Germline CDR1 SGHRS, CDR2 YFSETQ. The DNA of the CDR3 is TGCGCCAGCAGCACCGGCGGGACAGGGGTTAACGAGCAGTACTTC. Translation gives CASSTGGTGVNEQYF.

This chain links TRBV27 with TRBJ1-6; D ambiguous. Germline V gene data show CDR1 as MNHEY and CDR2 as SMNVEV (reference sequence). This CDR3 region has 14 residues. Deletions cut 6 bases from V and 6 bases from J, with 12 bases between. Here the CDR3 DNA reads TGTGCCAGCAGCCCATCCGGGGTTAATTCACCCCTCCACTTT. Translated, it gives CASSPSGVNSPLHF.

The chain uses TRBV5-4 and TRBJ1-2; D gene uncertain. Trimming pared 3 bases from V and 2 bases from J, leaving 17 bases between. Looked up from germline, CDR1 is SGHNT and CDR2 is YYREEE (reference sequence). This CDR3 spans 16 amino acids. The CDR3 loop is CASSSDVGPANYGYTF. The CDR3 DNA reads TGTGCCAGCAGCTCGGACGTCGGCCCGGCAAACTATGGCTACACCTTC. The variable domain in full, completed from reference TRBV5-4 and TRBJ1-2, reads ETGVTQSPTHLIKTRGQQVTLRCSSQSGHNTVSWYQQALGQGPQFIFQYYREEENGRGNFPPRFSGLQFPNYSSELNVNALELDDSALYLCASSSDVGPANYGYTFGSGTRLTVV.

This chain links TRBV6-1 with TRBJ2-7; D gene ambiguous. V shed 6 bases and J shed 2 bases, with 20 bases lying between them. The CDR3 length is 16 residues. From germline, CDR1 is MNHNS and CDR2 SASEGT. CDR3 sequence: CASRETDSITPYEQYF. The CDR3 region has the DNA TGTGCCAGCAGGGAGACCGATTCGATTACCCCCTACGAGCAGTACTTC.

In DNA, the CDR3 is TGTGCCAGCAGCCCGGGCTGGCTGCCAGATACGCAGTATTTT. This gives the protein CASSPGWLPDTQYF. This chain connects TRBV11-3 to TRBJ2-3; D unresolved. CDR1 is SGHNT, CDR2 YENEEA, per germline. This CDR3 is 14 amino acids long. Trimming pared 5 bases from V and 4 bases from J, leaving 13 bases between.

The CDR3 DNA reads TGTGCCAGCAGCCTGGACCTGGGACGCACAGATACGCAGTATTTT. It translates to CASSLDLGRTDTQYF. The genes are TRBV7-2 and TRBJ2-3; either TRBD1 or TRBD2 may supply D (5 bases each). V was trimmed by 5 bases and J by 1 base, leaving 13 bases between them. The CDR3 consists of 15 residues. CDR1 is SGHTA and CDR2 is FQGNSA in the germline V gene.

This clonotype was counted only a few times. V usage is TRBV24-1 and J usage is TRBJ1-2; tentative D call: TRBD1 (5 bases). V gave up 5 bases and J gave up 4 bases, with 10 bases separating them. The germline CDR1 and CDR2 sequences are KGHDR and SFDVKD. The CDR3 covers 13 residues. The CDR3 spells CATSGGGAYGYTF. The DNA for the CDR3 is TGTGCCACCAGTGGCGGAGGGGCCTATGGCTACACCTTC.

The chain couples TRBV9 to TRBJ2-1; weak D call: TRBD2 (5 bases). The ends were cut back, 1 base at V and 3 bases at J, with 14 bases in the middle. This CDR3 comprises 16 residues. Germline lookup yields CDR1 SGDLS and CDR2 YYNGEE. The CDR3 DNA is TGTGCCAGCAGCGTAAGGGAGACAAATATCTACAATGAGCAGTTCTTC. Translation gives CASSVRETNIYNEQFF. The full variable domain, its missing parts supplied by reference TRBV9 and TRBJ2-1, is DSGVTQTPKHLITATGQRVTLRCSPRSGDLSVYWYQQSLDQGLQFLIQYYNGEERAKGNILERFSAQQFPDLHSELNLSSLELGDSALYFCASSVRETNIYNEQFFGPGTRLTVL.

This clonotype came up a few times. This sequence joins TRBV12-3 or TRBV12-4 and TRBJ1-3; D remains ambiguous. The CDR3 extends over 14 amino acids. The CDR3 DNA reads as TGTGCGAGCGGAGGTGACCCTGGTGGAAACACCATATATTTT. Amino acid sequence: CASGGDPGGNTIYF.